The rows below give T cell receptor beta chains drawn from one sample of a study of blood T cell repertoires in COVID-19. Profiling relied on immunoSEQ multiplex PCR, and the TCRdb table lists in-frame clones only, not all of them. The data contain approximately 210,000 clones, roughly 86% of them singletons. Sample: peripheral blood. The receptors originated from a woman in her sixties or seventies with active or convalescent COVID-19. CDR3s leave out the opening cysteine and the closing phenylalanine or tryptophan.

>TRBV7-3|TRBJ1-6
ASSLMGGSSSPLH
>TRBV28|TRBJ1-3
ASLRGGSGNTIY
>TRBV19|TRBJ2-3
ASSRTGPTDTQY
>TRBV6-5|TRBJ2-1
ASSYSTGDNEQF
>TRBV28|TRBJ2-5
ASKVDRAVRETQY
>TRBV3-1/TRBV3-2|TRBJ2-7
ASSSPPPGDHEQY
>TRBV5-1|TRBJ2-2
ASSLSGNTGELF
>TRBV6-1|TRBJ2-7
ASSEGRGPSYEQY
>TRBV11-1|TRBJ2-1
ASSLGAGGSGNEQF
>TRBV30|TRBJ2-1
AWSLSNEQF
>TRBV5-1|TRBJ2-3
ASSLGGLAGPPYSTDTQY
>TRBV5-1|TRBJ2-7
ASSLGQGGYEQY
>TRBV19|TRBJ1-2
ASSRESGGLSYGYT
>TRBV15|TRBJ2-4
ATSPPAAGAGAKNIQY
>TRBV3-1/TRBV3-2|TRBJ2-3
ASSQDAGGSTDTQY
>TRBV4-1|TRBJ2-7
ATGEGPTYEQY
>TRBV19|TRBJ2-5
ASSLAGGPETQY
>TRBV20-1|TRBJ2-7
SASTGVSYEQY
>TRBV6-1|TRBJ1-6
ASRQGFGSPLH
>TRBV29-1|TRBJ2-2
SVSLGTKNTGELF
>TRBV7-9|TRBJ2-7
ASSLGREGEQY
>TRBV27|TRBJ2-1
ASSKAWVALYNEQF
>TRBV30|TRBJ2-5
AWSGRGILRETQY
>TRBV23-1|TRBJ2-1
ASPPRQGRSDNEQF
>TRBV7-3|TRBJ2-1
ASSLHAAGRSGNEQF
>TRBV7-9|TRBJ2-1
ASSLGTSGSSRNEQF
>TRBV5-1|TRBJ2-7
ASRAGTGYEQY
>TRBV6-2/TRBV6-3|TRBJ2-1
ASSSTRGPGNEQF
>TRBV7-2|TRBJ2-7
ASSLLDEQY
>TRBV5-1|TRBJ2-3
ASSPGLVGTDTQY
>TRBV2|TRBJ1-2
ASTGGYGYT
>TRBV6-5|TRBJ1-1
ASRQGLNTEAF
>TRBV10-3|TRBJ2-7
AISRDRGYEQY
>TRBV27|TRBJ2-2
ASSLSPGAGGELF
>TRBV7-9|TRBJ1-1
ASSSPGSGEAF
>TRBV2|TRBJ2-7
ASTSGTSDEQY
>TRBV5-6|TRBJ2-5
ASSFPGLAGGKETQY
>TRBV28|TRBJ1-1
ASSFSSRVNTEAF
>TRBV6-5|TRBJ2-7
ASRPGTGSLYEQY
>TRBV27|TRBJ2-2
ASSLKSRETRNTGELF
>TRBV9|TRBJ1-4
ASSNPGAGEKLF
>TRBV3-1/TRBV3-2|TRBJ2-5
ASSQVPGQVTETQY
>TRBV5-6|TRBJ1-2
ASSLPGTDYGYT
>TRBV28|TRBJ2-2
ATTARGTNIGELF
>TRBV15|TRBJ2-3
ATSRATRTGATQY
>TRBV5-5|TRBJ1-1
ASSLVPGNTEAF
>TRBV4-1|TRBJ2-3
ASSQEGGGLRTDTQY
>TRBV6-6|TRBJ2-2
ASSYATGGNTGELF
>TRBV27|TRBJ2-5
ASSFSAGGLQETQY
>TRBV7-2|TRBJ2-1
ASSLQREDEQF
>TRBV5-6|TRBJ2-7
ASSTLAGVVYEQY
>TRBV6-1|TRBJ2-2
ASSEGHPNTGELF